Each of the 21 T cell receptor beta chains below was sequenced from the same sample in a study of blood T cells in healthy people across ages. With a J-beta primer mix and a sample-barcoded 5' primer, a second PCR ran roughly 6 to 11 cycles. TCRdb itself ran the 5' RACE reads through MiXCR, one entry per CDR3 protein. The sample includes hundreds of thousands of distinct CDR3 sequences, around 20% seen only once; the top ten take about 3.6%. Sample: blood. All receptors come from a man aged 70-80 years in good health.

This clonotype has just a few counts. This sequence joins TRBV6-6 and TRBJ2-7; D perhaps matches TRBD2 (5 bases). The J call may be faulty, since TRBJ2-1 better matches the DNA end. The length of the CDR3 is 16 residues. CDR1 is MNHNY and CDR2 is SVGAGI in the germline V gene (reference sequence). CDR3 protein: CASSFSGLNSYNEQFF. CDR3 sequence (DNA): TGTGCCAGCAGTTTCTCCGGACTCAACTCCTACAATGAGCAGTTCTTC.

The chain employs TRBV5-1 and TRBJ2-2; possibly TRBD2 for D (5 bases). The CDR3 extends over 13 amino acids. Germline V gene lookup returns CDR1 SGHRS and CDR2 YFSETQ. V was clipped by 3 bases and J by 6 bases, with 9 bases between them. DNA for the CDR3: TGCGCCAGCAGCTCGACTACCGCCGGGGAGCTGTTTTTT. Translating gives CASSSTTAGELFF. Full variable domain (rest looked up from reference TRBV5-1 and TRBJ2-2): KAGVTQTPRYLIKTRGQQVTLSCSPISGHRSVSWYQQTPGQGLQFLFEYFSETQRNKGNFPGRFSGRQFSNSRSEMNVSTLELGDSALYLCASSSTTAGELFFGEGSRLTVL.

V and J are TRBV29-1 and TRBJ2-7, with D possibly being TRBD1 or TRBD2 (6 bases each). Germline V CDR1 and CDR2: SQVTM, ANQGSEA. V was cut by 1 base and J by 7 bases, with 11 bases left in between. The CDR3 is 12 residues long. This CDR3 reads CSVEAGGLEQYF. In DNA form, the CDR3 reads TGCAGCGTTGAAGCCGGGGGCCTGGAGCAGTACTTC.

The gene calls are TRBV6-2 or TRBV6-3 and TRBJ1-5; the match to TRBD1 covers 8 bases. Germline CDR1 MNHEY, CDR2 SVGEGT. V was clipped by 4 bases and J by 3 bases; unmatched bases: 11. The CDR3 runs to 17 residues. The CDR3 here is CASSSHQGQAINQPQHF. The DNA for the CDR3 is TGTGCCAGCAGTTCACACCAGGGACAGGCGATCAATCAGCCCCAGCATTTT.

The V and J genes are TRBV20-1 and TRBJ1-4; TRBD1 might be the D (5 bases). The CDR3 consists of 14 residues. Trimming cost V 3 bases and J 8 bases, with 16 bases left between them. CDR1 is DFQATT, CDR2 SNEGSKA, per germline (reference sequence). The CDR3: CSARKGTGVEKLFF. CDR3 sequence (DNA): TGCAGTGCTAGGAAGGGGACCGGGGTAGAAAAACTGTTTTTT.

In its sample, this clonotype was seen a few times. The chain links TRBV6-6 to TRBJ1-6; no firm D call. There are 13 residues in the CDR3. V gave up 0 bases and J gave up 8 bases, with 5 bases separating them. Germline V gene sequence: CDR1 MNHNY, CDR2 SVGAGI (reference sequence). The CDR3 DNA reads TGTGCCAGCAGTTACTCGGACGATTCACCCCTCCACTTT. As protein: CASSYSDDSPLHF.

A remark on this clonotype: Just one base apart from a much larger clone, this may be a read error. The V call is TRBV6-4, the J call TRBJ2-2; no clear D gene. This CDR3 is 12 amino acids long. V lost 6 bases and J lost 6, with 8 bases in between. Germline V gene data show CDR1 as MRHNA and CDR2 as SNTAGT. The CDR3 loop reads CASSEAPGELFF. The CDR3 bases are TGTGCCAGCAGCGAAGCGCCCGGGGAGCTGTTTTTT.

V gene TRBV27 combines with J gene TRBJ1-5; D remains unclear. Trimming left V 3 bases short and J 2 bases short, with 17 bases between. CDR3 size: 17 residues. CDR1 is MNHEY, CDR2 SMNVEV, per germline (reference sequence). CDR3: CASSLAGVAPGNQPQHF. CDR3 DNA: TGTGCCAGCAGTTTGGCCGGGGTAGCTCCCGGCAATCAGCCCCAGCATTTT.

In its sample, this clonotype was seen a few times. The CDR3 DNA reads as TGTGCCAGCACTGTAAGGGGGGCGATTGAGGCTTTCTTT. Its protein product is CASTVRGAIEAFF. The gene calls are TRBV6-6 and TRBJ1-1; tentative D call: TRBD1 (6 bases). The CDR3 sequence is 13 residues long. V was pared by 7 bases and J by 11 bases, with 20 bases between. Per the germline V gene, CDR1 is MNHNY and CDR2 is SVGAGI (reference sequence).

The rearrangement uses TRBV7-6 and TRBJ2-5, with D uncertain. Trimming cost V 5 bases and J 1 base, with 14 bases left between them. The CDR3 length is 15 residues. CDR1 is SGHVS and CDR2 is FNYEAQ in the germline V gene. In DNA, the CDR3 is TGTGCCAGCAGCGAGTACGCAGGCGTCCAAGAGACCCAGTACTTC. This encodes CASSEYAGVQETQYF.

This clonotype was seen ten or more times. Sequence at one end of the junction differs from germline and may be a read error. V is TRBV20-1 and J is TRBJ2-5; the match to TRBD2 covers 9 bases. Germline CDR1 is DFQATT and CDR2 is SNEGSKA (reference sequence). This CDR3 has 14 amino acids. The CDR3 nucleotides read TGCAGTGCTAGACTAGCGGGATTACAAGAGACCCAGTATTTC. As protein: CSARLAGLQETQYF.

This rearrangement joins TRBV30 to TRBJ1-4, with D possibly being TRBD1 (6 bases). The V and J ends lost 5 bases and 4 bases respectively, with 11 bases between them. The CDR3 sequence is 13 residues long. Germline V gene sequence: CDR1 GTSNPN, CDR2 SVGIG (reference sequence). The CDR3 reads CAWSGQFNEKLFF. For the CDR3, the DNA is TGTGCCTGGTCTGGACAGTTTAATGAAAAACTGTTTTTT.

This chain uses TRBV5-1 with TRBJ2-5, with D possibly TRBD2 on 12 matching bases. The J call is in doubt because the DNA end fits TRBJ2-7 better. Germline-derived CDR1 and CDR2 are SGHRS and YFSETQ. The CDR3 extends over 20 amino acids. In DNA form, the CDR3 reads TGCGCCAGCAGCTTAACCGGGACAGGGGGACTAGCGGGCCTAACCTACGAGCAGTACTTC. It translates to CASSLTGTGGLAGLTYEQYF.

The V call is TRBV20-1, the J call TRBJ1-4; D might be TRBD1 (6 bases). The CDR3 length is 15 residues. Trimming removed 2 bases from V and 5 bases from J, with 15 bases in between. Germline assignment: CDR1 DFQATT and CDR2 SNEGSKA (reference sequence). The CDR3 DNA is TGCAGTGCTAGAACGACAGGATCCCAAAATGAAAAACTGTTTTTT. Translated: CSARTTGSQNEKLFF.

Points on this clonotype: A much larger clone differs from this one at a single base, so this may be a read error. Here the CDR3 DNA reads TGTGCCAGCGGGTACTGCAATGAGCAGTTCTTC. Protein: CASGYCNEQFF. The gene calls are TRBV2 and TRBJ2-5, with no clear D. The J call could be wrong; TRBJ2-1 is a better fit for the DNA end. This CDR3 has 11 residues. Germline CDR1 and CDR2: SNHLY and FYNNEI.

This clonotype was found a few times. As DNA, the CDR3 is TGTGCCAGCAAGAAGGGGGTCGGCACTGAAGCTTTCTTT. Translation: CASKKGVGTEAFF. The gene calls are TRBV2 and TRBJ1-1, with TRBD1 as a possible D gene (6 bases). Between the trimmed V and J ends, which lost 7 bases and 4 bases, there was a span of 13 bases. Germline V gives CDR1 SNHLY, CDR2 FYNNEI. The CDR3 is 13 residues long.

This rearrangement joins TRBV12-3 or TRBV12-4 to TRBJ2-1; tentatively, D is TRBD1 (5 bases). Trimming stripped 1 base from V and 0 bases from J, with 16 bases between. This CDR3 contains 18 residues. The CDR3, as DNA: TGTGCCAGCAGTTTAGAGTGGGCAGGGCAGAGCTCCTACAATGAGCAGTTCTTC. Translated: CASSLEWAGQSSYNEQFF.

This clonotype was counted only a few times. The chain is built from TRBV7-9 and TRBJ2-3; D is perhaps TRBD1 or TRBD2 (5 bases each). V was shortened by 0 bases and J by 4 bases, with 8 bases between the two germline ends. CDR3 length equals 14 residues. Germline V lookup: CDR1 SEHNR, CDR2 FQNEAQ (reference sequence). The CDR3 DNA reads as TGTGCCAGCAGCTTAGCCAGGGACGCAGATACGCAGTATTTT. Translation gives CASSLARDADTQYF.

This clonotype was seen a few times. This rearrangement joins TRBV20-1 to TRBJ2-2; TRBD2 agrees at 8 bases. Germline CDR1 and CDR2: DFQATT and SNEGSKA (reference sequence). The junction had 6 bases not matched to a gene; V was cut back by 0 bases and J by 6 bases. The CDR3 sequence is 15 residues long. DNA for the CDR3: TGCAGTGCTAGAGATAGCAGCGGGAGATCCGGGGAGCTGTTTTTT. As protein: CSARDSSGRSGELFF.

The gene calls are TRBV23-1 and TRBJ1-4; 8 nucleotides match TRBD1. TRBV23-1 is an ORF, and what it does is uncertain. The CDR3 totals 18 residues. V lost 9 bases, J lost 10 bases, and 25 bases stayed unmatched. CDR3 nucleotides: TGCGCCAGAAGTTACAGGGGGAATCACAATATGCCTTTCGGAAAACTGTTTTTT. It specifies CARSYRGNHNMPFGKLFF.

This clonotype was observed a handful of times. This chain uses TRBV3-1 with TRBJ2-2; no clear D. With 0 bases removed from V and 6 bases from J, the gap between germline ends came to 11 bases. This CDR3 has 15 amino acids. The germline V gene has CDR1 LGHDT and CDR2 YNNKEL (reference sequence). CDR3 protein: CASSQDLSQSGELFF. In nucleotides, the CDR3 is TGTGCCAGCAGCCAAGATTTATCGCAGTCCGGGGAGCTGTTTTTT.